A single T cell receptor beta chain is shown here with its context. It was CD45RO-negative cells, positively selected for CCR7, that made up naive CD8 cells, with terminally differentiated effector memory CD45RA+ cells excluded. This sample stems from a study of shared clonotypes between healthy human individuals. Some clones are missing from TCRdb's copy, which holds only in-frame ones; the method was immunoSEQ multiplex PCR. Counted here are about 2,100,000 clones, 93% occurring once; the ten biggest clones make up under 2%. V shed 6 bases, J shed 5 bases, and the junction held 8 bases outside the gene matches. There are 15 residues in the CDR3. The germline V gene has CDR1 SNHLY and CDR2 FYNNEI.

Sequenced material: naive CD8+ T cells from PBMCs. This receptor was identified in a man aged 18 to 35 in good health. Some clones in this sample may be carry-over from other donors' samples. The genes are TRBV2 and TRBJ2-5, with 11 bases aligning to TRBD1. CDR3 sequence: CASSPGQGDLETQYF. Here the CDR3 DNA reads TGTGCCAGCAGCCCGGGACAGGGGGACCTGGAGACCCAGTACTTC.